This T cell receptor (beta chain) stems from a study of blood T cell repertoires in COVID-19. Study-wide context: The United States, Italy and Spain supplied acute and convalescent COVID-19 samples. T cells, B-cell-depleted T cells, or PBMCs supplied cDNA or gDNA.

The V and J ends lost 4 bases and 4 bases respectively, with 8 bases between them. The V gene's germline CDR1 is LGHDT and CDR2 YNNKEL (reference sequence). The CDR3 loop spans 12 amino acids. This clone was recorded once. Participants were aged about 18 to 90 years from 24 US areas. Authors' data handling: Amplification from reference gene primers served as the basis for estimated nucleated cell counts. The method was immunoSEQ multiplex PCR; TCRdb's version includes in-frame clones alone and lacks a portion of them. For V, J and clone size, that table is used; D and trimming come from the DNA. The sample records roughly 250,000 clones, approximately 90% being singletons.

Specimen: PBMCs or T cells enriched from blood (not recorded which). V is TRBV3-1 (or the pseudogene TRBV3-2) and J is TRBJ2-7; no definite D call. This sequence originates from a woman in her thirties or forties with acute COVID-19. The CDR3 sequence is CASSPGGYEQYF. CDR3 sequence (DNA): TGTGCCAGCAGCCCGGGTGGGTACGAGCAGTACTTC.